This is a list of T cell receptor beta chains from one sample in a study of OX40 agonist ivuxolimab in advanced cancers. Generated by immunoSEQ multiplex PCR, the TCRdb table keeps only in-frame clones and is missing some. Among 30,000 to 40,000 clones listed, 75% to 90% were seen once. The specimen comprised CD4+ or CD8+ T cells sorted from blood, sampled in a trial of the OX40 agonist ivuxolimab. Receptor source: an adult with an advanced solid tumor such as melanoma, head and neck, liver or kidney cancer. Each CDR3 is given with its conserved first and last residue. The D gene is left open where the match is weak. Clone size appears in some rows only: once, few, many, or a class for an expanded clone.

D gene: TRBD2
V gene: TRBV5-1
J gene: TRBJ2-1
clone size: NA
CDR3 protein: CASSLLGTSGGNNEQFF
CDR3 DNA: TGCGCCAGCAGCTTGCTCGGGACTAGCGGGGGGAACAATGAGCAGTTCTTC

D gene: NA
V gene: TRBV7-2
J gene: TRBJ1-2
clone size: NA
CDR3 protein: CASSSGLRYGYTF
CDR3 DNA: TGTGCCAGCAGCTCGGGTCTGAGATATGGCTACACCTTC

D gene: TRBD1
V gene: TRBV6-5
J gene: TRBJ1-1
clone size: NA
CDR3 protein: CASSGRHRGNTEAFF
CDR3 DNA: TGTGCCAGCAGTGGAAGACACAGGGGAAACACTGAAGCTTTCTTT

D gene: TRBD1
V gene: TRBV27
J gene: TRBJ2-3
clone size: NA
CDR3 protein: CASSLYRGNTQYF
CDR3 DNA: TGTGCCAGCAGTTTATACAGGGGAAATACGCAGTATTTT

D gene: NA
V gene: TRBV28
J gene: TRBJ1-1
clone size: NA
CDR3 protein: CASTSWPTRQVNTEAFF
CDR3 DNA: TGTGCCAGCACTTCATGGCCGACGAGGCAAGTGAACACTGAAGCTTTCTTT

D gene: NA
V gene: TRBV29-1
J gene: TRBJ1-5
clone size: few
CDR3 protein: CSVGGSNQPQHF
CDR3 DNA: TGCAGCGTTGGGGGTAGCAATCAGCCCCAGCATTTT

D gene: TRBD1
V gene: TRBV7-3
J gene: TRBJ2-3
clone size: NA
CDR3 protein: CASSRDRGTDTQYF
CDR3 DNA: TGTGCCAGCAGCCGAGACAGGGGCACAGATACGCAGTATTTT

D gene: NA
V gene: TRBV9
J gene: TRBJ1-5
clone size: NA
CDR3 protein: CASGRDKNQPQHF
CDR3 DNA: TGTGCCAGCGGCCGGGACAAGAATCAGCCCCAGCATTTT

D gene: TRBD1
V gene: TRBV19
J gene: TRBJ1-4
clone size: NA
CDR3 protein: CAGPGQGRSVDEKLFF
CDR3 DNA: TGTGCCGGACCGGGACAGGGAAGGTCGGTGGATGAAAAACTGTTTTTT

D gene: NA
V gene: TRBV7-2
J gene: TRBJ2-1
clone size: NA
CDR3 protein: CASSSTQGVEQFF
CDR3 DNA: TGTGCCAGCAGTTCAACCCAGGGCGTTGAGCAGTTCTTC

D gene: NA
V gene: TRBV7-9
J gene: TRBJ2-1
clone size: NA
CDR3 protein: CASSGDAKNEQFF
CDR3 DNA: TGTGCCAGCAGCGGGGACGCTAAGAATGAGCAGTTCTTC

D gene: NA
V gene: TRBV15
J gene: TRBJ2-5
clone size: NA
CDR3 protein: CATSREGKYQETQYF
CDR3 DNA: TGTGCCACCAGCAGAGAAGGGAAGTACCAAGAGACCCAGTACTTC

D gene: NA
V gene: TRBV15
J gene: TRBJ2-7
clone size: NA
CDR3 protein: CATSSPSRDGEQYF
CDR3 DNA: TGTGCCACCAGCAGCCCCTCTCGCGATGGGGAGCAGTACTTC

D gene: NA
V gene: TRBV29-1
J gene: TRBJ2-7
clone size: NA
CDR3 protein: CSVRVGVTYEQYF
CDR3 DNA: TGCAGCGTCAGAGTGGGGGTTACCTACGAGCAGTACTTC

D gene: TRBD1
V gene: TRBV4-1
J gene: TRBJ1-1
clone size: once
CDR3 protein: CASSQSRDRRNTEAFF
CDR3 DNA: TGCGCCAGCAGCCAGTCCCGGGACAGGAGGAACACTGAAGCTTTCTTT

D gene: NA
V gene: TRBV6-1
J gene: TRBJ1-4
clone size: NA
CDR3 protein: CASTFGFTNEKLFF
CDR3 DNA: TGTGCCAGCACATTCGGGTTTACAAATGAAAAACTGTTTTTT

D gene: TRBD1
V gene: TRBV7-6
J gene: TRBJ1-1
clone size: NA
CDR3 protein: CASSFLQGDTEAFF
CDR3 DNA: TGTGCCAGCAGCTTTCTCCAGGGGGACACTGAAGCTTTCTTT

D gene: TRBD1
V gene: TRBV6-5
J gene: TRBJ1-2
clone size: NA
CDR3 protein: CASGTGQGYTF
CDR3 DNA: TGTGCCAGTGGGACAGGGCAGGGCTACACCTTC

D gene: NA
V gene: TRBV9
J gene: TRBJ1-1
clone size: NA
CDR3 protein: CASSVQTIAGTEAFF
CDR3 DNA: TGTGCCAGCAGCGTACAAACAATTGCGGGCACTGAAGCTTTCTTT

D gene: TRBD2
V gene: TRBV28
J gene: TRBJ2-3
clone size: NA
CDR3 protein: CASRGSTSGSTDTQYF
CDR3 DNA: TGTGCCAGCAGGGGATCGACTAGCGGCAGCACAGATACGCAGTATTTT

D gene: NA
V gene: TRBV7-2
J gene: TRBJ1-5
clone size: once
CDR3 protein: CASSEGGGHSDNQPQHF
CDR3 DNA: TGTGCCAGCAGCGAGGGTGGGGGACACAGTGACAATCAGCCCCAGCATTTT

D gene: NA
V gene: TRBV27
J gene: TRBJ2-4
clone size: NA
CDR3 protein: CASSLQALTGTIQYF
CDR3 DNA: TGTGCCAGCTCACTACAGGCCTTAACCGGGACCATTCAGTACTTC

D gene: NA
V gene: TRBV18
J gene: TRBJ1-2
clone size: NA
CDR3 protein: CASQGSYDDYGYTF
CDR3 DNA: TGTGCCAGTCAAGGATCCTATGATGACTATGGCTACACCTTC

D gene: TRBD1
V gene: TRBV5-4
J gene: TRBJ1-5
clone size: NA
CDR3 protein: CASSYFNDRDQPQHF
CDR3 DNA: TGTGCCAGCAGCTATTTCAATGACAGGGATCAGCCCCAGCATTTT

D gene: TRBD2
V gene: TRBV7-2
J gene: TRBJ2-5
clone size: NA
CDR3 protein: CASRPGLAYQETQYF
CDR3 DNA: TGTGCCAGCAGACCGGGACTAGCGTACCAAGAGACCCAGTACTTC

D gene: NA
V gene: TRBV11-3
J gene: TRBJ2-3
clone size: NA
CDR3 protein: CASSTAGAQYF
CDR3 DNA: TGTGCCAGCAGCACTGCCGGGGCGCAGTATTTT

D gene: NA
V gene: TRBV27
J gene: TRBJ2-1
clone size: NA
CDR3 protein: CASSSSGPYNEQFF
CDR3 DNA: TGTGCCAGCAGTTCCTCTGGACCCTACAATGAGCAGTTCTTC

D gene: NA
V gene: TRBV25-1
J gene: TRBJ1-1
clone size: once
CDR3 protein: CASSGTGRIAEAFF
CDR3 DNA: TGTGCCAGCAGTGGAACGGGAAGAATCGCTGAAGCTTTCTTT

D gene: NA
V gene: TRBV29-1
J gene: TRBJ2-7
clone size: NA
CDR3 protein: CSVVPDSTYEQYF
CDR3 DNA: TGCAGCGTTGTACCGGACAGCACCTACGAGCAGTACTTC